The 24 T cell receptor beta chains below all came from one sample that was sequenced in a study of blood T cell repertoires in COVID-19. Sequenced by immunoSEQ multiplex PCR; TCRdb stores in-frame clones only, minus some. The repertoire holds over 400,000 clones, with more than 80% as singletons. Sequencing input: peripheral blood. The receptors come from a woman aged 30 to 39 with active or convalescent COVID-19.

This clone was detected only a few times. The CDR3 bases are TGTGCCAGCAGCGTCCCGATCCGGAGCTCTGGAAACACCATATATTTT. It codes for CASSVPIRSSGNTIYF. The rearrangement uses TRBV6-2 or TRBV6-3 and TRBJ1-3; D call uncertain. CDR3 length equals 16 residues. Germline values: CDR1 MNHEY, CDR2 SVGEGT. V was trimmed by 6 bases and J by 0 bases, leaving 15 bases between them.

The chain combines TRBV29-1 with TRBJ1-2; no firm D call. The germline V and J ends were trimmed by 6 bases and 5 bases, with 13 bases remaining between them. CDR3 size: 12 residues. CDR1 is SQVTM and CDR2 is ANQGSEA in the germline V gene. The CDR3 spells CSVAPPGYGYTF. The CDR3 DNA reads as TGCAGCGTCGCTCCCCCCGGGTATGGCTACACCTTC.

The chain recombines TRBV5-1 with TRBJ2-3; perhaps TRBD1 as D (6 bases). The CDR3 is made up of 15 amino acids. The ends were cut back, 1 base at V and 1 base at J, with 10 bases in the middle. CDR1 is SGHRS, CDR2 YFSETQ, per germline. Here the CDR3 reads CASSLSRQGTDTQYF. Here the CDR3 DNA reads TGCGCCAGCAGCTTGAGTCGACAGGGCACAGATACGCAGTATTTT.

The chain carries TRBV6-4 and TRBJ1-5, with D maybe TRBD1 (6 bases). CDR1 and CDR2 (germline): MRHNA, SNTAGT. The CDR3 totals 15 residues. Trimming took off 6 bases at V and 2 bases at J, with 14 bases between the two ends. Here the CDR3 DNA reads TGTGCCAGCAGCCTGAGAGGGGGAGGCAATCAGCCCCAGCATTTT. Protein: CASSLRGGGNQPQHF.

CDR3 bases: TGTGCCAGCAGTCCTCCGGAAGCGGGGTCGGATGAGCAGTTCTTC. Translating gives CASSPPEAGSDEQFF. The chain carries TRBV6-6 and TRBJ2-1, with 7 nucleotides matching TRBD2. Germline loops: CDR1 MNHNY, CDR2 SVGAGI (reference sequence). V dropped 5 bases and J dropped 8; count of bases not matched to a gene: 12. This CDR3 has 15 amino acids.

This clone has a handful of counts. This sequence joins TRBV30 and TRBJ1-2; tentative D call: TRBD1 (6 bases). Trimming removed 0 bases at V and 4 bases at J, with 12 bases between. CDR3 length: 14 amino acids. The germline V gene has CDR1 GTSNPN and CDR2 SVGIG (reference sequence). The CDR3 spells CAWSVLGAGYGYTF. The CDR3 DNA sequence: TGTGCCTGGAGTGTACTGGGGGCGGGCTATGGCTACACCTTC.

In this sample, this clone turned up a few times. The CDR3 region has the DNA TGTGCCTGGAGCGGGACGACTAGCGGGGTCTCCTACGAGCAGTACTTC. Translation gives CAWSGTTSGVSYEQYF. V and J are TRBV30 and TRBJ2-7, with 11 bases lining up with TRBD2. The CDR3 is made up of 16 amino acids. CDR1 is GTSNPN, CDR2 SVGIG, per germline (reference sequence). J gave up 0 bases and V 3 bases, and 7 bases lay outside the gene matches.

The V gene is TRBV5-6, the J gene TRBJ2-3; D perhaps matches TRBD2 (6 bases). The CDR3 length is 16 residues. Trimming shortened V by 3 bases and J by 5 bases, and 19 bases separated the two germline ends. Germline V gene lookup returns CDR1 SGHDT and CDR2 YYEEEE. CDR3 DNA: TGTGCCAGCAGCTCCACCGACCTGGGGCGGGGAGATACGCAGTATTTT. Protein: CASSSTDLGRGDTQYF. The full variable domain, its missing parts supplied by reference TRBV5-6 and TRBJ2-3, is DAGVTQSPTHLIKTRGQQVTLRCSPKSGHDTVSWYQQALGQGPQFIFQYYEEEERQRGNFPDRFSGHQFPNYSSELNVNALLLGDSALYLCASSSTDLGRGDTQYFGPGTRLTVL.

The V and J genes are TRBV3-1 (or the pseudogene TRBV3-2) and TRBJ2-3; 10 bases align to TRBD2. Trimming removed 1 base from V and 5 bases from J; junction bases left unmatched: 6. The CDR3 is 16 residues long. The germline CDR1 and CDR2 sequences are LGHDT and YNNKEL (reference sequence). Written as DNA, the CDR3 is TGTGCCAGCAGCCAAGTTCTAGCGGGGGACCTAGATACGCAGTATTTT. Protein sequence: CASSQVLAGDLDTQYF.

The chain uses TRBV6-5 and TRBJ2-7; 9 bases are a match to TRBD1. The germline V gene encodes CDR1 MNHEY and CDR2 SVGAGI. With 6 bases clipped from V and 6 bases from J, the junction kept 9 bases outside the gene matches. This CDR3 contains 14 residues. This chain's CDR3 is CASSGTGQGLEQYF. CDR3 nucleotides: TGTGCCAGCAGCGGGACAGGGCAGGGACTCGAGCAGTACTTC.

This chain connects TRBV30 to TRBJ2-7; D perhaps matches TRBD2 (6 bases). CDR3 length equals 13 residues. Trimming took off 5 bases at V and 5 bases at J, with 16 bases between the two ends. The germline V gene encodes CDR1 GTSNPN and CDR2 SVGIG (reference sequence). The CDR3 DNA follows: TGTGCCTGGGATGTGGCGGGACTCGACGAGCAGTACTTC. It encodes CAWDVAGLDEQYF.

The V call is TRBV5-1, the J call TRBJ2-7, with 7 nucleotides matching TRBD1. The CDR3 length is 19 residues. The ends lost 0 bases at V and 0 bases at J; junction bases unmatched: 15. In germline, CDR1 is SGHRS, CDR2 YFSETQ. In DNA form, the CDR3 reads TGCGCCAGCAGCTTGGCCACGCTAAACAGGGGCCGGATCTCCTACGAGCAGTACTTC. Amino acids: CASSLATLNRGRISYEQYF.

The V gene is TRBV9, the J gene TRBJ2-5, with 15 bases fitting TRBD2. The length of the CDR3 is 17 residues. V lost 4 bases and J lost 5; bases outside the gene matches: 9. CDR1 SGDLS and CDR2 YYNGEE come from the germline V gene. The CDR3 DNA is TGTGCCAGCAGCCCCTTTTGGGGGACTAGCGGGGGGGAGACCCAGTACTTC. This sequence encodes CASSPFWGTSGGETQYF. The full variable domain, its missing parts supplied by reference TRBV9 and TRBJ2-5, is DSGVTQTPKHLITATGQRVTLRCSPRSGDLSVYWYQQSLDQGLQFLIQYYNGEERAKGNILERFSAQQFPDLHSELNLSSLELGDSALYFCASSPFWGTSGGETQYFGPGTRLLVL.

The CDR3 DNA reads as TGTGCCAGCAGCTTACGACAGGGGGGGACTGAAGCTTTCTTT. Amino acid sequence: CASSLRQGGTEAFF. V and J are TRBV7-9 and TRBJ1-1; 9 positions match TRBD1. This CDR3 contains 14 residues. CDR1 is SEHNR and CDR2 is FQNEAQ in the germline V gene (reference sequence). V was clipped by 2 bases and J by 5 bases; unmatched bases: 3. Full variable domain (remainder filled in from reference TRBV7-9 and TRBJ1-1): DTGVSQNPRHKITKRGQNVTFRCDPISEHNRLYWYRQTLGQGPEFLTYFQNEAQLEKSRLLSDRFSAERPKGSFSTLEIQRTEQGDSAMYLCASSLRQGGTEAFFGQGTRLTVV.

This clone came up once. The CDR3 protein is CASSDPGEDNEQFF. As DNA, the CDR3 is TGTGCCAGCAGTGATCCGGGGGAAGACAATGAGCAGTTCTTC. The V and J genes are TRBV25-1 and TRBJ2-1; D is possibly TRBD2 (6 bases). The V and J ends lost 3 bases and 5 bases respectively, with 11 bases between them. The CDR3 runs to 14 residues. Germline CDR1 is MGHDK and CDR2 is SYGVNS.

The chain links TRBV5-1 to TRBJ2-1, with TRBD2 matching over 10 bases. Germline V lookup: CDR1 SGHRS, CDR2 YFSETQ. V lost 5 bases and J lost 5; bases outside the gene matches: 10. The CDR3 has 16 amino acids. CDR3 protein: CASRPKLAGPDNEQFF. The CDR3 DNA follows: TGCGCCAGCAGACCAAAACTAGCGGGACCTGACAATGAGCAGTTCTTC.

The V gene is TRBV6-5, the J gene TRBJ1-2; 9 bases match TRBD1. CDR3 length equals 15 residues. Germline loops: CDR1 MNHEY, CDR2 SVGAGI. The V gene end was trimmed by 5 bases and the J gene end by 4 bases; junction bases not matched to a gene: 8. CDR3 amino acids: CASSPSGQGTYGYTF. DNA of the CDR3: TGTGCCAGCAGTCCTTCGGGACAGGGTACCTATGGCTACACCTTC.

The chain carries TRBV25-1 and TRBJ2-3, with 7 positions matching TRBD1. The J segment lost 7 bases and the V segment lost 7 bases, leaving 11 bases of the junction unmatched. Germline V gene lookup returns CDR1 MGHDK and CDR2 SYGVNS. The CDR3 is 14 residues long. In DNA, the CDR3 is TGTGCCAGCATGGTCCCTACAGGGGCTAATACGCAGTATTTT. As protein: CASMVPTGANTQYF.

This rearrangement joins TRBV14 to TRBJ2-1, with 15 bases lining up with TRBD2. From germline, CDR1 is SGHDN and CDR2 FVKESK. Trimming took 3 bases from V and 3 from J; bases not matched to a gene: 0. The CDR3 covers 16 residues. CDR3 nucleotide sequence: TGTGCCAGCAGCCAGGGACTAGCGGGGGGCTACAATGAGCAGTTCTTC. It specifies CASSQGLAGGYNEQFF.

This chain joins TRBV5-1 and TRBJ2-5; TRBD2 agrees at 8 bases. CDR3 length: 15 residues. Losses at the gene ends were 0 bases for V and 1 base for J; bases not matched to a gene: 2. CDR1 is SGHRS, CDR2 YFSETQ, per germline. The CDR3 reads CASSLAAGGQETQYF. The CDR3 region has the DNA TGCGCCAGCAGCTTGGCCGCGGGGGGCCAAGAGACCCAGTACTTC.

The J gene is TRBJ1-1, the V gene TRBV2, with D perhaps TRBD1 (6 bases). This CDR3 has 15 amino acids. The germline V gene encodes CDR1 SNHLY and CDR2 FYNNEI. Trimming took 6 bases from V and 1 from J, leaving 15 bases between them. CDR3 in DNA: TGTGCCAGCAGACAAGACAGGCCGACGAACACTGAAGCTTTCTTT. Residues: CASRQDRPTNTEAFF.

The genes are TRBV19 and TRBJ2-7, with 8 positions matching TRBD2. Germline CDR1 is LNHDA and CDR2 is SQIVND (reference sequence). The CDR3 is made up of 15 amino acids. The V gene end was trimmed by 5 bases and the J gene end by 0 bases; junction bases not matched to a gene: 6. The CDR3 protein is CASSDSGGTSYEQYF. CDR3 nucleotide sequence: TGTGCCAGTAGTGACAGCGGGGGCACCTCCTACGAGCAGTACTTC.

CDR3 nucleotide sequence: TGTGCCAGCAATCAATTCGGGTTCCAAGAGACCCAGTACTTC. It is translated as CASNQFGFQETQYF. The chain is built from TRBV2 and TRBJ2-5; D remains ambiguous. The CDR3 length is 14 residues. Deletions cut 7 bases from V and 1 base from J, with 13 bases between. The V gene's germline CDR1 is SNHLY and CDR2 FYNNEI.

The V gene is TRBV3-1 (or the pseudogene TRBV3-2), the J gene TRBJ2-2, with D perhaps TRBD2 (7 bases). This CDR3 spans 15 amino acids. Deletions cut 4 bases from V and 2 bases from J, with 11 bases between. Germline V gene data show CDR1 as LGHDT and CDR2 as YNNKEL (reference sequence). The DNA for the CDR3 is TGTGCCAGCAGCCGTCGGGGGGCAAACACCGGGGAGCTGTTTTTT. Translation gives CASSRRGANTGELFF.